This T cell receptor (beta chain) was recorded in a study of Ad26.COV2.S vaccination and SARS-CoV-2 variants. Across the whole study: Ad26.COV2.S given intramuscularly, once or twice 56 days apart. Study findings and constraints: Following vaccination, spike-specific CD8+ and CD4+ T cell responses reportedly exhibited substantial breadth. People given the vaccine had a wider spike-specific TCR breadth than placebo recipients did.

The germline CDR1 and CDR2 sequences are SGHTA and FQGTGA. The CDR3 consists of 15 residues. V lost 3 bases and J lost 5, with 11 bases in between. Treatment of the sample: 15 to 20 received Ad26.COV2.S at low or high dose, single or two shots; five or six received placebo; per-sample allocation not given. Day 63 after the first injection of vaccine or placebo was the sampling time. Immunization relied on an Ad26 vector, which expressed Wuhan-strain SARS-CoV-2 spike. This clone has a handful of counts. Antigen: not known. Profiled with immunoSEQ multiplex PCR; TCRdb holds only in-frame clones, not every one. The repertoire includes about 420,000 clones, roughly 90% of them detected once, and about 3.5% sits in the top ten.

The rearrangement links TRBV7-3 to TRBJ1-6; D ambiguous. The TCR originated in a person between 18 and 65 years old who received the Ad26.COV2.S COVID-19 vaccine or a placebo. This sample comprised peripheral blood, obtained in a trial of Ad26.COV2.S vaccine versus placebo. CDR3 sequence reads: CASSFKGGNNSPLHF. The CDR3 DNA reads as TGTGCCAGCAGCTTCAAGGGTGGAAATAATTCACCCCTCCACTTT.